The 7 T cell receptor beta chains below were found in one sample sequenced in a study of kidney transplant recipient with SARS-CoV-2 infection. In TCRdb, the reads were re-called with MiXCR into one record per CDR3 protein. The sample has approximately 250,000 distinct CDR3 sequences; around 28% are singletons. Here the sequenced sample was a blood sample, taken at baseline and between days 110 and 120 from a kidney transplant recipient. The receptors derive from a male patient between 25 and 39 years old who had COVID-19 and was a kidney transplant recipient. These T cells may partly come from the graft donor.

This clonotype came up many times. The chain employs TRBV11-2 and TRBJ1-2; D gene unclear. The CDR3 covers 17 residues. Germline-derived CDR1 and CDR2 are SGHAT and FQNNGV. V shed 5 bases and J shed 4 bases, with 23 bases lying between them. The CDR3 DNA sequence: TGTGCCAGCAGCACACTAGAAACAAGCAGAAAGACCTATGGCTACACCTTC. It is translated as CASSTLETSRKTYGYTF.

This clonotype has a count of ten or more. V gene TRBV6-2 or TRBV6-3 combines with J gene TRBJ2-1; D is possibly TRBD2 (5 bases). Trimming removed 6 bases at V and 8 bases at J, with 20 bases between. The CDR3 sequence is 15 residues long. The germline V gene has CDR1 MNHEY and CDR2 SVGEGT. CDR3 sequence reads: CASSLDTAVGDEQFF. For the CDR3, the DNA is TGTGCCAGCAGCTTGGATACGGCTGTGGGAGATGAGCAGTTCTTC.

This clonotype has more than one count but fewer than ten. This chain connects TRBV6-4 to TRBJ1-2; no clear D gene. CDR3 length equals 17 residues. The germline CDR1 and CDR2 sequences are MRHNA and SNTAGT. V lost 5 bases and J 4 bases, leaving 23 bases between the germline ends. Written as DNA, the CDR3 is TGTGCCAGCAGTAATACCCGCTCACACGGAAAGACCTATGGCTACACCTTC. This codes for CASSNTRSHGKTYGYTF.

At least ten counts were recorded for this clonotype. This chain joins TRBV5-1 and TRBJ1-6; weak D call: TRBD1 (6 bases). The germline gives CDR1 SGHRS, CDR2 YFSETQ. Trimming stripped 1 base from V and 8 bases from J, with 13 bases between. The CDR3 totals 15 residues. In DNA, the CDR3 is TGCGCCAGCAGCTTGCGGGGGGCGATAGATTCACCCCTCCACTTT. Residues: CASSLRGAIDSPLHF.

This clonotype was counted ten times or more. The junction does not match germline at one end; this may be a read error. The chain is built from TRBV12-3 or TRBV12-4 and TRBJ1-1; D gene uncertain. The CDR3 is 11 amino acids. The CDR3 loop reads CASSLNSEAFF. The CDR3 DNA reads TGTGCCAGCAGTTTAAACAGTGAAGCTTTCTTT.

The chain recombines TRBV7-2 with TRBJ2-1, with D possibly called TRBD1 or TRBD2 (5 bases each). The V end was cut by 11 bases, the J end by 9 bases, with 23 bases between. The CDR3 extends over 14 amino acids. The germline V gene encodes CDR1 SGHTA and CDR2 FQGNSA. The DNA of the CDR3 is TGTGCCGCCTCACGGGGCCTATATATTTTTGAGCAGTTCTTC. It yields the protein CAASRGLYIFEQFF.

In this sample, this clonotype turned up many times. The V gene is TRBV5-8, the J gene TRBJ1-1; 7 bases align to TRBD1. The CDR3 is made up of 14 amino acids. V lost 7 bases to trimming and J lost 4 bases; unmatched junction nucleotides: 10. The germline V gene has CDR1 SGHTS and CDR2 YDEGEE. The CDR3 region has the DNA TGTGCCAGCCACAGGGGCCTCTGGTCCACTGAAGCTTTCTTT. Its translation is CASHRGLWSTEAFF.